The present entry profiles one T cell receptor beta chain with its context. This sample is drawn from a study of blood T cell repertoires in COVID-19. In the study overall: Researchers got acute and convalescent COVID-19 samples from the United States, Italy and Spain. PBMCs, B-cell-depleted T cells, or T cells were the source of the cDNA or gDNA that made up the material.

Trimming stripped 3 bases from V and 4 bases from J, with 13 bases between. The CDR3 consists of 15 residues. In germline, CDR1 is MNHEY, CDR2 SMNVEV (reference sequence). In the authors' workflow: Reference gene primer amplification yielded estimated nucleated cell counts. Produced via immunoSEQ multiplex PCR; TCRdb's table is partial and in-frame only. V, J and clone size are those of that table, while D and trimming were read from the DNA. The table records roughly 150,000 clones, about 80% of them present only once. The rearrangement links TRBV27 to TRBJ1-5; D may be TRBD1 (5 bases). This clonotype was obtained from a human donor in a cohort sampled during active COVID-19. The sample was peripheral blood. The CDR3 reads CASSLGRGSNQPQHF. The CDR3 nucleotides read TGTGCCAGCAGTTTGGGAAGGGGTTCAAATCAGCCCCAGCATTTT.